A selection of T cell receptor beta chains follows, all from one sample in a study of CD8 T cells in ankylosing spondylitis. TCRdb passed the 5' RACE reads through MiXCR, listing each CDR3 protein once. Here the sample spans under 250,000 distinct CDR3 sequences, roughly 32% being singletons. The sequenced sample was blood, either unsorted or a sorted T cell fraction (not recorded which). Receptor source: a male donor with ankylosing spondylitis or in good health (not recorded which). Both conserved end residues are trimmed from each CDR3. Size values are once, few and many counts, or a class for expanded clones, and some rows have none.

CDR3 length	clone size	J gene	V gene	CDR3 protein
12	.	TRBJ1-3	TRBV20-1	SARNSQGENTIY
9	.	TRBJ2-5	TRBV29-1	SVVGLETQY
13	.	TRBJ2-1	TRBV3-1	ASSLRGDPYNEQF
12	few	TRBJ2-1	TRBV6-5	ASSYSRDRASEF
12	.	TRBJ2-7	TRBV12-3/TRBV12-4	ASSPTSASYEQY
11	few	TRBJ2-7	TRBV5-5	ASSSQGGVEQY
14	.	TRBJ2-2	TRBV7-2	ASSKQGAANTGELF
12	.	TRBJ2-7	TRBV5-1	ASSLWTGTYEQY
13	few	TRBJ2-5	TRBV20-1	SARGDSELWETQY
13	.	TRBJ2-3	TRBV30	AWSVTGQVTDTQY
14	.	TRBJ2-3	TRBV4-1	ASSQGGGGFTDTQY
11	few	TRBJ2-3	TRBV20-1	SVVSGSTDTQY
14	few	TRBJ2-4	TRBV9	ASSAQGGLAKNIQY
14	.	TRBJ2-1	TRBV15	ATSRARGSSYNEQF
13	few	TRBJ2-7	TRBV5-1	ASSLGRLLTYEQY
12	few	TRBJ1-2	TRBV20-1	SARFMGRDYGYT
10	few	TRBJ2-1	TRBV14	ASSHVDPEQF
14	few	TRBJ1-2	TRBV29-1	SVEDDRDRALWGYT
12	few	TRBJ1-6	TRBV11-2	ASSLALGVSPLH